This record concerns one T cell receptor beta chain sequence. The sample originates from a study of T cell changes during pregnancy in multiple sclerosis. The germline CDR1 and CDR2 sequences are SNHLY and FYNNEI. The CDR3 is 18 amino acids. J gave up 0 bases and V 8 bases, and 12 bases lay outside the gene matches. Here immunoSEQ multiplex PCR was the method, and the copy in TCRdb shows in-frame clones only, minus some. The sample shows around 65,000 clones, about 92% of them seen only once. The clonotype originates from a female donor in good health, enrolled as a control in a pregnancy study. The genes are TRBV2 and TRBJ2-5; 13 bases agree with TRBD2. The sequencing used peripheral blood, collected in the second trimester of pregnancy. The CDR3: CASSLLGTSGTYQETQYF. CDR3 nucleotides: TGTGCCAGCTCGCTACTTGGGACTAGCGGGACATACCAAGAGACCCAGTACTTC.